The 13 T cell receptor beta chains below come from one sample, sequenced in a study of blood T cell repertoires in COVID-19. Sequencing used immunoSEQ multiplex PCR; TCRdb keeps in-frame clones, though not all of them. The sample consists of 290,000 or so clones, 90% to 95% of them appearing once. Input material: peripheral blood. These receptors came from a young woman with COVID-19, enrolled during active disease.

The rearrangement links TRBV6-6 to TRBJ1-1, with 9 bases that match TRBD1. The CDR3 totals 16 residues. V shed 5 bases, J shed 3 bases, and the junction held 10 bases outside the gene matches. Germline V gene data show CDR1 as MNHNY and CDR2 as SVGAGI (reference sequence). CDR3 in amino acids: CASSRITRQGDTEAFF. The CDR3 coding sequence is TGTGCCAGCAGTCGAATTACAAGACAGGGGGACACTGAAGCTTTCTTT.

In its sample, this clone was seen once. The V call is TRBV10-3, the J call TRBJ2-1, with TRBD2 matching over 15 bases. The CDR3 is made up of 18 amino acids. The germline V gene encodes CDR1 ENHRY and CDR2 SYGVKD. Losses at the gene ends were 3 bases for V and 5 bases for J; bases not matched to a gene: 8. The CDR3 nucleotides are TGTGCCATCAGTGAACCCTATTGGACTAGCGGGAGGGACAATGAGCAGTTCTTC. Its protein product is CAISEPYWTSGRDNEQFF.

The V and J genes are TRBV5-1 and TRBJ2-1; D uncertain. V dropped 0 bases and J dropped 5 bases, with 3 bases sitting between them. From germline, CDR1 is SGHRS and CDR2 YFSETQ. The CDR3 length is 12 residues. The CDR3 bases are TGCGCCAGCAGCTTGGTTAACAATGAGCAGTTCTTC. Translating gives CASSLVNNEQFF.

This chain's CDR3 is CASSGLAGETGELFF. The CDR3 bases are TGCGCCAGCAGTGGACTAGCGGGAGAGACCGGGGAGCTGTTTTTT. J is TRBJ2-2 and V is TRBV5-1, with 13 nucleotides matching TRBD2. This CDR3 region has 15 residues. Germline loops: CDR1 SGHRS, CDR2 YFSETQ. V trimming: 5 bases; J trimming: 5 bases; junction bases outside the gene matches: 3.

The V call is TRBV19, the J call TRBJ2-1; 11 nucleotides align to TRBD2. Per the germline V gene, CDR1 is LNHDA and CDR2 is SQIVND (reference sequence). The CDR3 has 15 amino acids. Trimming removed 1 base from V and 8 bases from J; junction bases left unmatched: 4. CDR3 bases: TGTGCCAGTAGTATAGGGACTAGCGGGTCCTATGAGCAGTTCTTC. It codes for CASSIGTSGSYEQFF. The full variable domain, its missing parts supplied by reference TRBV19 and TRBJ2-1, is DGGITQSPKYLFRKEGQNVTLSCEQNLNHDAMYWYRQDPGQGLRLIYYSQIVNDFQKGDIAEGYSVSREKKESFPLTVTSAQKNPTAFYLCASSIGTSGSYEQFFGPGTRLTVL.

The chain couples TRBV27 to TRBJ1-5; 9 positions agree with TRBD1. CDR1 and CDR2 (germline): MNHEY, SMNVEV (reference sequence). Germline trimming cut 8 bases from V and 1 base from J; bases unmatched to any gene: 6. This CDR3 has 15 residues. The CDR3 spells CASGTGFGSNQPQHF. CDR3 DNA sequence: TGTGCCAGCGGGACAGGGTTTGGCAGCAATCAGCCCCAGCATTTT.

This clone was observed a few times. The chain joins TRBV5-1 to TRBJ2-7; 13 nucleotides align to TRBD2. The V segment lost 0 bases and the J segment 8 bases; nucleotides outside the gene matches: 5. This CDR3 has 15 residues. Germline loops: CDR1 SGHRS, CDR2 YFSETQ. CDR3 in amino acids: CASSLVGLAGVKQYF. The CDR3 DNA follows: TGCGCCAGCAGCTTGGTCGGACTAGCGGGAGTCAAGCAGTACTTC.

The chain links TRBV5-1 to TRBJ2-6; 9 positions match TRBD1. V trimming: 0 bases; J trimming: 1 base; junction bases outside the gene matches: 2. CDR3 length equals 17 residues. From germline, CDR1 is SGHRS and CDR2 YFSETQ. The DNA of the CDR3 is TGCGCCAGCAGCTTGGAGGGACAGGGATCTGGGGCCAACGTCCTGACTTTC. Protein sequence: CASSLEGQGSGANVLTF.

The chain has TRBV6-5 and TRBJ2-7; a weak D match, TRBD1 (5 bases). This CDR3 is built from 13 residues. Germline V lookup: CDR1 MNHEY, CDR2 SVGAGI. Deletions cut 6 bases from V and 6 bases from J, with 15 bases between. CDR3 DNA sequence: TGTGCCAGCAGGGGGCCGGTGTCGGGCGAGCAGTACTTC. It yields the protein CASRGPVSGEQYF.

V and J are TRBV7-2 and TRBJ1-2; possibly TRBD1 for D (5 bases). With 4 bases removed from V and 1 base from J, the gap between germline ends came to 16 bases. The CDR3 has 16 amino acids. Germline V gene data show CDR1 as SGHTA and CDR2 as FQGNSA. The CDR3 DNA reads TGTGCCAGCAGCTCTCAGACAGATACCTTTAACTATGGCTACACCTTC. Translation: CASSSQTDTFNYGYTF.

There are a few counts of this clone. V usage is TRBV5-1 and J usage is TRBJ1-5; 8 bases are shared with TRBD1. The junction had 4 bases not matched to a gene; V was cut back by 0 bases and J by 5 bases. The CDR3 sequence is 15 residues long. CDR1 and CDR2 (germline): SGHRS, YFSETQ. This CDR3 is CASSLGPQGDQPQHF. Written as DNA, the CDR3 is TGCGCCAGCAGCTTGGGACCACAGGGGGATCAGCCCCAGCATTTT.

The genes are TRBV6-2 or TRBV6-3 and TRBJ1-5; D perhaps matches TRBD1 (5 bases). The CDR3 covers 16 residues. Trimming pared 5 bases from V and 2 bases from J, leaving 16 bases between. Germline lookup yields CDR1 MNHEY and CDR2 SVGEGT. The CDR3 DNA follows: TGTGCCAGCAGTCAAACCGGCAGGGCCCGCAATCAGCCCCAGCATTTT. This codes for CASSQTGRARNQPQHF.

The DNA for the CDR3 is TGCGCCAGCAGCCCGGGAAATCATTCACCCCTCCACTTT. Its translation is CASSPGNHSPLHF. The chain links TRBV5-1 to TRBJ1-6; D gene ambiguous. The V and J ends lost 4 bases and 8 bases respectively, with 10 bases between them. The CDR3 has 13 residues. Germline loops: CDR1 SGHRS, CDR2 YFSETQ.